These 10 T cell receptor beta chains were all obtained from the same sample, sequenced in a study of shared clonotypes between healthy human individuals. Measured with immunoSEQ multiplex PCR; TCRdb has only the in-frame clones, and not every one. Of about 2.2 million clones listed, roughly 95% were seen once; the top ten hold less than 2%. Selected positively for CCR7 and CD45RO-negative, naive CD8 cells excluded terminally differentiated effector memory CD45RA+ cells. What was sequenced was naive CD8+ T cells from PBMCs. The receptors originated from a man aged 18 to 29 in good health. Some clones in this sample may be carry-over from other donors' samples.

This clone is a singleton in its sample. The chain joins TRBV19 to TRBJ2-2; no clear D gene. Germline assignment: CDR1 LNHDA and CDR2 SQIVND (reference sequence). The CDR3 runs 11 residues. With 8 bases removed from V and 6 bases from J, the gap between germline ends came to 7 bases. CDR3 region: CASQVSGELFF. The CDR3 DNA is TGTGCCAGTCAGGTGTCCGGGGAGCTGTTTTTT.

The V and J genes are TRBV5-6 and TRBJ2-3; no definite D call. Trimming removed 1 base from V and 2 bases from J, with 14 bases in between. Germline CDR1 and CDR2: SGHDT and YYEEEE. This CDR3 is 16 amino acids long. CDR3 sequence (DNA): TGTGCCAGCAGCTTGCCCCCGGGCTTTTACACAGATACGCAGTATTTT. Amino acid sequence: CASSLPPGFYTDTQYF.

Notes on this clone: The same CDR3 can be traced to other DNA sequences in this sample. As DNA, the CDR3 is TGTGCCAGCAGCTTGGATCTAGCGAGCTCCTACAATGAGCAGTTCTTC. Translated: CASSLDLASSYNEQFF. The rearrangement links TRBV5-4 to TRBJ2-1, with D tentatively TRBD2 (6 bases). There are 16 residues in the CDR3. CDR1 is SGHNT and CDR2 is YYREEE in the germline V gene (reference sequence). V lost 0 bases and J lost 0, with 10 bases in between.

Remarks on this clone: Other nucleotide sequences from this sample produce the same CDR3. The CDR3 DNA is TGTGCCAGCAGCGTAGGAGGAGGGGGTAACAATGAGCAGTTCTTC. Translated: CASSVGGGGNNEQFF. The chain couples TRBV9 to TRBJ2-1; possibly TRBD1 or TRBD2 for D (6 bases each). Trimming shortened V by 0 bases and J by 5 bases, and 12 bases separated the two germline ends. This CDR3 contains 15 residues. The germline V gene encodes CDR1 SGDLS and CDR2 YYNGEE. The full variable domain, rest sourced from reference TRBV9 and TRBJ2-1, is DSGVTQTPKHLITATGQRVTLRCSPRSGDLSVYWYQQSLDQGLQFLIQYYNGEERAKGNILERFSAQQFPDLHSELNLSSLELGDSALYFCASSVGGGGNNEQFFGPGTRLTVL.

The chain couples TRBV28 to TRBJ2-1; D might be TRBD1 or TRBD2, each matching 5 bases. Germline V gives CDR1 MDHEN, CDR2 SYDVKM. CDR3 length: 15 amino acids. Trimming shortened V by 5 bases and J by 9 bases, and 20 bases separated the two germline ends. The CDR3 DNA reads TGTGCCAGCAGTCCCATCGGCGAGAGGGGACGTGAGCAGTTCTTC. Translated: CASSPIGERGREQFF.

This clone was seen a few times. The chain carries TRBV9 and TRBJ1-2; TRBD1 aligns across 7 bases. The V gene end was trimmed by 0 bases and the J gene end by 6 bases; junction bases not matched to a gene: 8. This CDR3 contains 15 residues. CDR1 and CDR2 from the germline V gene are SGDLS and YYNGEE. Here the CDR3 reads CASSVGGTEENGYTF. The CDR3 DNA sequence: TGTGCCAGCAGCGTAGGGGGGACAGAGGAGAATGGCTACACCTTC.

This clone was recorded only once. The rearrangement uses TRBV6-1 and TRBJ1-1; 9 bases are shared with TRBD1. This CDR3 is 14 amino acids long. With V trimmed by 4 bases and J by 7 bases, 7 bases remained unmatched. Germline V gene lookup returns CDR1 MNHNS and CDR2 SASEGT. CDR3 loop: CASSATGGLGEAFF. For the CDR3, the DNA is TGTGCCAGCAGTGCGACAGGGGGTTTAGGTGAAGCTTTCTTT.

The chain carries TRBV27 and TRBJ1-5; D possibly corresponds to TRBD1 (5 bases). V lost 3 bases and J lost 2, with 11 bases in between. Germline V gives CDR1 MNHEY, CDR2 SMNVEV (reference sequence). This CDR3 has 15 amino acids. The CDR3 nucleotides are TGTGCCAGCAGTTTTGGAGGGGAGCGCAATCAGCCCCAGCATTTT. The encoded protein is CASSFGGERNQPQHF.

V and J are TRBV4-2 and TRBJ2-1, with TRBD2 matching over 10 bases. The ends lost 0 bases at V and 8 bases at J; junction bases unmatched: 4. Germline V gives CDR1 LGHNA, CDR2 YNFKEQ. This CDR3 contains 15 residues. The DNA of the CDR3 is TGTGCCAGCAGCCAAGAAAGCGGGAGGGCCTATGAGCAGTTCTTC. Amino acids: CASSQESGRAYEQFF.

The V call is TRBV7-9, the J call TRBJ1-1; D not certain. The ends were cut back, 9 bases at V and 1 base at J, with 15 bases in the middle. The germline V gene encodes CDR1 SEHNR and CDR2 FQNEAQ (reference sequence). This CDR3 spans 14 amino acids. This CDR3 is CASKAGGGNTEAFF. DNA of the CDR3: TGTGCCAGTAAGGCAGGCGGAGGGAACACTGAAGCTTTCTTT.